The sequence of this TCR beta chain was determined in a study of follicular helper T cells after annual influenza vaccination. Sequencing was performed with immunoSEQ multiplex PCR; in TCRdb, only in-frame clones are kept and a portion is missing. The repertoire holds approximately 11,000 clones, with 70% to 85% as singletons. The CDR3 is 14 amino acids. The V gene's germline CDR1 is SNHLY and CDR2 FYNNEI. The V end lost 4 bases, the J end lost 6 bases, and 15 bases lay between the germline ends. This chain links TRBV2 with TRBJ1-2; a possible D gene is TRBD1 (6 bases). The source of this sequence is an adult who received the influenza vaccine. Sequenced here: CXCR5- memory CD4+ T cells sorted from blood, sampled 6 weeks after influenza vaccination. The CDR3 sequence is CASSVRGASNGYTF. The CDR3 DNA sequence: TGTGCCAGCAGTGTCAGGGGAGCGTCTAATGGCTACACCTTC.